The clone carrying this T cell receptor beta chain has just a few counts. The target antigen is unknown. The record originates from a study of cytomegalovirus exposure and HLA in healthy donors. Study-wide findings and caveats: Productive status was seen about 87% or about 30% of the time for most TCR beta V segments in an earlier analysis. A highly shared variant cluster was judged a likely technical artifact. A later analysis found that most CMV-associated TCR beta chains appeared HLA-restricted.

This PCR relied on a set of 60 Vbeta primers and 13 Jbeta primers. Sequenced by immunoSEQ multiplex PCR; TCRdb stores in-frame clones only, minus some. Counted here are approximately 150,000 clones, around 59% occurring once; the ten biggest clones make up over 1.5%. The length of the CDR3 is 15 residues. V was shortened by 6 bases and J by 8 bases, with 20 bases between the two germline ends. The germline gives CDR1 MNHNY, CDR2 SVGAGI (reference sequence). The TCR was taken from a male donor in good health and CMV-seronegative. V gene TRBV6-6 combines with J gene TRBJ1-5; D is possibly TRBD1 (6 bases). The sequenced sample consisted of PBMCs. CDR3 sequence (DNA): TGTGCCAGCAGACAACCGGACACACAGGGAAAGCCCCAGCATTTT. Translated: CASRQPDTQGKPQHF.